One T cell receptor (beta chain) is described in this entry. Its antigen is still unknown. The sample comes from a study of blood T cells in healthy people across ages. Study outcomes and limitations: The fall in TCR beta diversity per million T cells was roughly linear with age. There were more naive CD4+ cells and higher diversity in long-lived donors than in aged donors.

A J-beta primer mix and a sample-barcoded 5' primer were used in a second PCR of roughly 7 to 12 cycles. MiXCR, run by TCRdb on the 5' RACE reads, gives a single entry per CDR3 protein. The table lists approximately 1,000,000 distinct CDR3 sequences, approximately 38% of them singletons. The CDR3 length is 16 residues. CDR1 is SGHDN, CDR2 FVKESK, per germline. Trimming cost V 2 bases and J 2 bases; bases outside gene matches: 4. The sample comprised blood. The clonotype originates from a man between 18 and 29 years old in good health. The gene calls are TRBV14 and TRBJ2-3, with TRBD2 matching 10 bases. The DNA of the CDR3 is TGTGCCAGCAGCCAACTAGCGGGGGCTAACACAGATACGCAGTATTTT. Its translation is CASSQLAGANTDTQYF.